The 19 T cell receptor beta chains presented below share a single source sample, sequenced in a study of T cell repertoires in cytomegalovirus infection. TCRdb re-called the reads through MiXCR, storing one row per CDR3 protein. This table has a few hundred thousand distinct CDR3 sequences, less than 30% appearing once. The sequencing input was PBMCs. Receptor source: a human donor in good health (CMV status not recorded). Some clones in this sample may be carry-over from other donors' samples.

This clonotype was seen repeatedly, ten times or more. The chain employs TRBV7-2 and TRBJ2-3, with TRBD2 matching over 11 bases. Per the germline V gene, CDR1 is SGHTA and CDR2 is FQGNSA. This CDR3 spans 16 amino acids. Trimming took 3 bases from V and 0 from J; bases not matched to a gene: 2. The DNA of the CDR3 is TGTGCCAGCAGCTTCCTAGCGGGGGGAAGCACAGATACGCAGTATTTT. It is translated as CASSFLAGGSTDTQYF.

This clonotype was recorded a few times. This chain connects TRBV5-1 to TRBJ1-1; D gene ambiguous. The CDR3 loop spans 14 amino acids. From germline, CDR1 is SGHRS and CDR2 YFSETQ. V was cut by 0 bases and J by 2 bases, with 8 bases left in between. The DNA of the CDR3 is TGCGCCAGCAGCTTGGGTAAGATCAACACTGAAGCTTTCTTT. This codes for CASSLGKINTEAFF.

This clonotype was observed a handful of times. The chain links TRBV2 to TRBJ1-1, with a tentative D call TRBD1 (5 bases). Trimming pared 7 bases from V and 10 bases from J, leaving 28 bases between. Germline CDR1 reads SNHLY; CDR2 reads FYNNEI. The CDR3 has 16 residues. The CDR3 nucleotides read TGTGCCAGCACCGACCTTGGGGAAGGGACCCTGTCGGGAGCTTTCTTT. Its protein is CASTDLGEGTLSGAFF.

V and J are TRBV10-3 and TRBJ2-7; 7 bases match TRBD2. CDR3 length: 12 residues. Trimming took 8 bases from V and 7 from J; bases not matched to a gene: 8. CDR1 is ENHRY, CDR2 SYGVKD, per germline. The CDR3 sequence: CAIGGGGDEQYF. The CDR3 DNA sequence: TGTGCCATCGGGGGGGGTGGGGATGAGCAGTACTTC.

This clonotype has a count of ten or more. The chain couples TRBV7-9 to TRBJ2-1; TRBD1 matches at 7 bases. CDR1 SEHNR and CDR2 FQNEAQ come from the germline V gene (reference sequence). Germline trimming cut 6 bases from V and 7 bases from J; bases unmatched to any gene: 9. This CDR3 region has 14 residues. CDR3 loop: CASSPGQSRNEQFF. CDR3 in DNA: TGTGCCAGCAGTCCGGGACAGTCTCGGAATGAGCAGTTCTTC.

Comment on this clonotype: Germline and junction disagree at one end, which may indicate a read error. This chain links TRBV29-1 with TRBJ2-7; a possible D gene is TRBD1 (5 bases). This CDR3 is 12 amino acids long. CDR1 is SQVTM and CDR2 is ANQGSEA in the germline V gene. The CDR3 bases are TGCAGCGTTGAAGATGACAGTTACGGGCAGTACTTC. Translating it yields CSVEDDSYGQYF.

This chain joins TRBV14 and TRBJ2-7, with TRBD1 as a possible D gene (5 bases). V was clipped by 4 bases and J by 4 bases, with 14 bases between them. Germline V lookup: CDR1 SGHDN, CDR2 FVKESK. The CDR3 consists of 14 residues. The CDR3 DNA follows: TGTGCCAGCAGCCTAGGGCTGGGGCGGTACGAGCAGTACTTC. Translating it yields CASSLGLGRYEQYF.

This clonotype was found many times. The J gene is TRBJ2-5, the V gene TRBV7-2; 7 positions match TRBD2. J gave up 1 base and V 3 bases, and 5 bases lay outside the gene matches. The CDR3 spans 15 residues. CDR1 SGHTA and CDR2 FQGNSA come from the germline V gene. The CDR3 DNA reads as TGTGCCAGCAGCTTCGGACTAGTGCGCCAAGAGACCCAGTACTTC. This translates into CASSFGLVRQETQYF.

In its sample, this clonotype was seen many times. The chain combines TRBV7-8 with TRBJ2-1; D is undetermined. CDR1 and CDR2 (germline): SGHVS, FQNEAQ. Trimming took 1 base from V and 0 from J, leaving 7 bases between them. This CDR3 comprises 15 residues. CDR3 sequence reads: CASSLVESSYNEQFF. CDR3 sequence (DNA): TGTGCCAGCAGCTTAGTGGAGAGCTCCTACAATGAGCAGTTCTTC.

The chain links TRBV20-1 to TRBJ2-5; 12 nucleotides agree with TRBD2. This CDR3 contains 15 residues. The germline gives CDR1 DFQATT, CDR2 SNEGSKA (reference sequence). Trimming cost V 5 bases and J 5 bases; bases outside gene matches: 9. The CDR3 DNA follows: TGCAGTGCTGGGGAGACTAGCGGGAGATCCGAGACCCAGTACTTC. Translation gives CSAGETSGRSETQYF.

V and J are TRBV19 and TRBJ1-2; 8 nucleotides agree with TRBD1. The CDR3 spans 13 residues. The germline V gene has CDR1 LNHDA and CDR2 SQIVND (reference sequence). The V gene end was trimmed by 7 bases and the J gene end by 2 bases; junction bases not matched to a gene: 3. The CDR3 nucleotides read TGTGCCAGTACCCGGACAGGGAACTATGGCTACACCTTC. Protein product: CASTRTGNYGYTF. Using reference TRBV19 and TRBJ1-2 for the parts outside the CDR3, the full variable domain is DGGITQSPKYLFRKEGQNVTLSCEQNLNHDAMYWYRQDPGQGLRLIYYSQIVNDFQKGDIAEGYSVSREKKESFPLTVTSAQKNPTAFYLCASTRTGNYGYTFGSGTRLTVV.

The chain links TRBV6-5 to TRBJ2-1; 8 bases line up with TRBD2. The junction had 4 bases not matched to a gene; V was cut back by 2 bases and J by 1 base. The CDR3 has 16 residues. CDR1 is MNHEY, CDR2 SVGAGI, per germline. The DNA for the CDR3 is TGTGCCAGCAGTTACCTAACTAGCGGTTCCTACAATGAGCAGTTCTTC. Protein product: CASSYLTSGSYNEQFF.

V gene TRBV7-8 combines with J gene TRBJ1-1; D gene unclear. CDR1 is SGHVS, CDR2 FQNEAQ, per germline. Deletions cut 1 base from V and 5 bases from J, with 14 bases between. The CDR3 is made up of 15 amino acids. The CDR3 DNA is TGTGCCAGCAGCTTAGTTTTCGGGTCAAGGACTGAAGCTTTCTTT. Its translation: CASSLVFGSRTEAFF.

The V call is TRBV7-2, the J call TRBJ2-5; 8 bases align to TRBD2. V dropped 1 base and J dropped 5; count of bases not matched to a gene: 12. Per germline, CDR1 SGHTA and CDR2 FQGNSA. The CDR3 loop spans 17 amino acids. The chain's CDR3 is CASSLGRVGGRRETQYF. The CDR3 DNA reads TGTGCCAGCAGCTTAGGAAGGGTAGGCGGGAGGAGGGAGACCCAGTACTTC.

The chain recombines TRBV24-1 with TRBJ2-3; D remains ambiguous. From germline, CDR1 is KGHDR and CDR2 SFDVKD. This CDR3 is 11 amino acids long. Trimming shortened V by 7 bases and J by 6 bases, and 7 bases separated the two germline ends. CDR3 region: CATRLRDTQYF. CDR3 DNA: TGTGCCACCAGATTGCGGGATACGCAGTATTTT.

This chain uses TRBV10-3 with TRBJ1-6, with a possible D match to TRBD1 (5 bases). Germline lookup yields CDR1 ENHRY and CDR2 SYGVKD. V was pared by 5 bases and J by 7 bases, with 15 bases between. This CDR3 is built from 15 residues. The CDR3 bases are TGTGCCATCAGTTCAGGCGTTGGGGCAAATTCACCCCTCCACTTT. Translating it yields CAISSGVGANSPLHF.

This clonotype has more than one count but fewer than ten. This chain links TRBV7-3 with TRBJ2-1, with 15 bases fitting TRBD2. Germline lookup yields CDR1 SGHTA and CDR2 FQGTGA. The J segment lost 6 bases and the V segment lost 5 bases, leaving 14 bases of the junction unmatched. This CDR3 contains 19 residues. The CDR3 protein is CASSVLRTSGREGTNEQFF. CDR3 sequence (DNA): TGTGCCAGCAGCGTTCTTAGGACTAGCGGGAGGGAAGGCACCAATGAGCAGTTCTTC.

The rearrangement joins TRBV29-1 to TRBJ2-1; D may be TRBD1 or TRBD2 (6 bases each). The V end was cut by 8 bases, the J end by 12 bases, with 23 bases between. Germline V gene sequence: CDR1 SQVTM, CDR2 ANQGSEA. This CDR3 contains 13 residues. CDR3 in DNA: TGCAGCCAGGGGCTAGCGAGAAACGCCAGGCAGTTCTTC. It codes for CSQGLARNARQFF.

This clonotype was seen only once. This chain uses TRBV2 with TRBJ1-1, with 7 bases matching TRBD1. V lost 7 bases, J lost 0 bases, and 5 bases stayed unmatched. This CDR3 has 14 residues. CDR1 is SNHLY and CDR2 is FYNNEI in the germline V gene. CDR3 nucleotides: TGTGCCAGCAATAGGGACAGCCTGAACACTGAAGCTTTCTTT. The encoded protein is CASNRDSLNTEAFF.